What follows is one T cell receptor beta chain and its context. CD8 cells regarded as naive lacked CD45RO, were positively chosen for CCR7, and omitted terminally differentiated effector memory CD45RA+ cells. The data are from a study of shared clonotypes between healthy human individuals. Study summary: Each donor's CD4 naive and CD4 memory cells filled three plates apiece, CD8 naive two, and CD8 memory one.

The protocol was immunoSEQ multiplex PCR, while the TCRdb copy is restricted to in-frame clones and leaves out a portion. The sample shows around 580,000 clones, 95% to 98% of them seen only once. The sequence came from a man between 25 and 39 years old in good health. The sequenced sample was naive CD8+ T cells sorted from blood.

The chain's CDR3 is CATSRGASGIYEQYF. The CDR3 coding sequence is TGTGCCACCAGCAGAGGGGCTAGCGGCATCTACGAGCAGTACTTC. The chain is built from TRBV15 and TRBJ2-7, with 7 nucleotides matching TRBD2. V shed 1 base and J 3 bases; nucleotides not matched to a gene: 6. CDR1 and CDR2 (germline): LNHNV, YYDKDF (reference sequence). The CDR3 is 15 residues long.